Below, one T cell receptor (beta chain) is given with its context. What antigen it recognizes has not been identified. The record has no base qualities; no much larger clone is one base away. The CDR3 starts with the cysteine, ends with the phenylalanine, and has 13 residues. The entry retains the CDR3 DNA only, 39 bases that are in frame from base 1. Between the V and J ends, shortened by 8 bases and 3 bases respectively, the junction contains 11 bases. CDR1 and CDR2 are drawn from the germline V gene: MDHEN, SYDVKM. The record originates from a study of blood T cell repertoires in COVID-19 (dated by TCRdb to the early 2020s). Study-wide context: Collaborator samples came from the United States, Italy and Spain and covered acute and convalescent phases of COVID-19. The prospective study material was composed of cDNA or gDNA derived from T cells, B-cell-depleted T cells, or PBMCs. Deeply sampled blood TCRbeta repertoires from subjects exposed to, actively infected with, or recovered from COVID-19 were included in the dataset. A freely available public database, intended as a resource for researchers studying the immune response to SARS-CoV-2, is where the repertoires were released. The samples were drawn from the first 160 participants of the ongoing ImmuneRACE study and from some 1,300 subjects provided by 6 global collaborators. Sample metadata almost always included a de-identified subject ID, COVID-19 status, age in years and sex. Where available, HLA class I and class II types were taken from metadata supplied by the sample provider and were not determined by assay-based typing.

Broad study findings and their caveats: How much clinical and demographic metadata was included differed by source and by participant, and the metadata was provided uncurated.

TCRbeta CDR3 regions were amplified from genomic DNA using the immunoSEQ Assay, a bias-controlled multiplex PCR. From the authors' description of their analysis: The number of nucleated cells in each sample was estimated from the amplification of reference gene primers within the assay. Sequence reads were collapsed and filtered to measure the absolute abundance of every unique TCRbeta CDR3 rearrangement. Productive Simpson clonality was computed per sample as the square root of Simpson's diversity index over productive rearrangements. TCRdb took this table from immuneACCESS and kept in-frame rearrangements with V and J called. Such tables lack part of the clones; where checked against another copy, unresolved V genes explain under half of the gap, and the rest is unexplained. The DNA was the basis for D and trimming; V, J and clone size are from that table. The sample table records under 250,000 clones; about 83% of these occur just once. The ten largest clonotypes hold 8.6% of the sample.

Whole blood was collected in K2EDTA tubes by collaborating institutions according to the institutions' own protocols. Collaborator samples were shipped for TCRbeta analysis as frozen whole blood, isolated PBMCs, or DNA extracted from either sample type. Sequenced: peripheral blood. The sequence was collected from a man between 35 and 55 years old with active or convalescent COVID-19. Recombination linked TRBV28 to TRBJ1-5, with a tentative D gene TRBD1 over 5 matching bases. CDR3 sequence: CASSGQVNQPQHF. The DNA sequence follows: TGTGCCAGCTCAGGGCAGGTCAATCAGCCCCAGCATTTT.